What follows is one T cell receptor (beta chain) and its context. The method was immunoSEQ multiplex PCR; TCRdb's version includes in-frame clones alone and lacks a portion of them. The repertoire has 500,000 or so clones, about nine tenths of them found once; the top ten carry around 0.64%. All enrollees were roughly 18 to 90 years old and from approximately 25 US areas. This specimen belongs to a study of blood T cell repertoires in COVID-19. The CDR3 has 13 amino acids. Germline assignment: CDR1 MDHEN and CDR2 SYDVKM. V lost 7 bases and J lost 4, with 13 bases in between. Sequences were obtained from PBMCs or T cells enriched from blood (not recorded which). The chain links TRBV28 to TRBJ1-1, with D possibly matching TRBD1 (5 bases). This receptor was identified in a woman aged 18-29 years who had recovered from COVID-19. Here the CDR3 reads CASTIGAATEAFF. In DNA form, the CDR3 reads TGTGCCAGCACCATAGGGGCGGCCACTGAAGCTTTCTTT.